These T cell receptor beta chains were read from a single sample in a study of blood T cell repertoires in COVID-19. Profiling relied on immunoSEQ multiplex PCR, and the TCRdb table lists in-frame clones only, not all of them. This table holds about 430,000 clones, 70% to 90% found once. The specimen sequenced was PBMCs or T cells enriched from blood (not recorded which). The receptors stem from a woman aged 18 to 35 who had been exposed to COVID-19. Each CDR3 is given with its conserved first and last residue. The order of the fields is clone size, J gene, V gene, D gene, CDR3 protein, CDR3 DNA. D genes are given only for firm matches. Expanded clones are given a class, and other clones once, few, many or no size at all.

abundance: NA; j_gene: TRBJ2-7; v_gene: TRBV19; d_gene: TRBD1; CDR3aa: CASSGGTGHEQYF; CDR3nt: TGTGCCAGTAGTGGAGGGACAGGACACGAGCAGTACTTC
abundance: NA; j_gene: TRBJ2-7; v_gene: TRBV4-1; d_gene: NA; CDR3aa: CASSPIWGGAEQYF; CDR3nt: TGCGCCAGCAGCCCCATCTGGGGCGGGGCCGAGCAGTACTTC
abundance: NA; j_gene: TRBJ2-5; v_gene: TRBV29-1; d_gene: TRBD1; CDR3aa: CSVEVNRGETQYF; CDR3nt: TGCAGCGTTGAAGTAAACAGGGGAGAGACCCAGTACTTC
abundance: once; j_gene: TRBJ1-5; v_gene: TRBV28; d_gene: TRBD1; CDR3aa: CASSSSGGAWQPQHF; CDR3nt: TGTGCCAGCAGTTCATCAGGGGGCGCGTGGCAGCCCCAGCATTTT
abundance: NA; j_gene: TRBJ2-5; v_gene: TRBV16; d_gene: NA; CDR3aa: CASSQSTAPGETQYF; CDR3nt: TGTGCCAGCAGCCAATCGACAGCGCCTGGGGAGACCCAGTACTTC
abundance: NA; j_gene: TRBJ2-7; v_gene: TRBV7-2; d_gene: TRBD2; CDR3aa: CASGPRTSSYEQYF; CDR3nt: TGTGCCAGCGGTCCAAGGACTAGCTCCTACGAGCAGTACTTC
abundance: few; j_gene: TRBJ1-2; v_gene: TRBV18; d_gene: NA; CDR3aa: CASSPQGQDGYTF; CDR3nt: TGTGCCAGCTCACCACAGGGGCAGGATGGCTACACCTTC
abundance: NA; j_gene: TRBJ2-1; v_gene: TRBV29-1; d_gene: TRBD1; CDR3aa: CSVDDRGYNEQFF; CDR3nt: TGCAGCGTTGACGACAGGGGTTACAATGAGCAGTTCTTC
abundance: NA; j_gene: TRBJ2-5; v_gene: TRBV2; d_gene: TRBD2; CDR3aa: CASRAAGGPRQETQYF; CDR3nt: TGTGCCAGCCGGGCGGCGGGGGGCCCCCGACAAGAGACCCAGTACTTC
abundance: NA; j_gene: TRBJ1-1; v_gene: TRBV10-3; d_gene: TRBD1; CDR3aa: CAISESDRGVNTEAFF; CDR3nt: TGTGCCATCAGTGAGTCGGACAGGGGGGTGAACACTGAAGCTTTCTTT
abundance: NA; j_gene: TRBJ2-4; v_gene: TRBV28; d_gene: TRBD1; CDR3aa: CASSLMGTGHENIQYF; CDR3nt: TGTGCCAGCAGTTTAATGGGGACAGGGCACGAAAACATTCAGTACTTC